This is a list of T cell receptor beta chains from one sample in a study of radiation and T cells in renal cell carcinoma. Produced via immunoSEQ multiplex PCR; TCRdb's table is partial and in-frame only. The data contain 10,000 to 12,000 clones, nearly 60% of them singletons. This specimen consisted of tumor tissue, obtained from a patient whose treatment was nephrectomy without radiotherapy. The source of these receptors is a middle-aged man with renal cell carcinoma. CDR3s leave out the opening cysteine and the closing phenylalanine or tryptophan. The size entry is marked missing in some rows and otherwise reads once, few, many or a size class.

TRBJ2-7	few	TRBV29-1	SVEGAGDDEQY
TRBJ2-3	.	TRBV19	ASSIDNVWTSGRGADTQY
TRBJ1-5	.	TRBV7-8	ASSLGSNPNQPQH
TRBJ2-2	.	TRBV9	ASSARPYTGELF
TRBJ2-5	.	TRBV6-1	ASSRTGNGQETQY
TRBJ1-3	.	TRBV5-4	ASSLGNITGNTIY
TRBJ1-1	.	TRBV28	ASRFPQGGAGTEAF
TRBJ2-5	few	TRBV4-3	ASSQGLAGASETQY
TRBJ2-4	.	TRBV28	ASSRLSGGKNIQY
TRBJ2-7	.	TRBV30	AWSVRDRGLYEQY
TRBJ2-7	.	TRBV7-8	ASSLGGLALGAYEQY
TRBJ1-4	few	TRBV7-6	ASSPDRGSGKLF
TRBJ1-2	few	TRBV27	ASSGQGLGYT
TRBJ1-2	.	TRBV16	ASSQRAGGFYGYT
TRBJ2-1	.	TRBV6-5	ASSADGYNEQF
TRBJ1-1	.	TRBV6-5	ASRTRTGLNTEAF
TRBJ1-5	.	TRBV4-3	ASSQEHGNNQPQH
TRBJ1-1	few	TRBV18	ASSPAAMAEAF
TRBJ2-2	.	TRBV5-8	ASSLRGSDTGELF
TRBJ1-4	.	TRBV6-6	ASSPYWEKLF
TRBJ1-1	.	TRBV9	ASSVGSAELRTEAF
TRBJ2-4	.	TRBV6-1	ASSEDYQGDGN
TRBJ2-2	.	TRBV9	ASSPPTGRTGELF
TRBJ2-3	.	TRBV5-8	ASSPEGGGTDTQY
TRBJ1-2	.	TRBV30	AWSHRIYGYT
TRBJ1-1	.	TRBV4-2	ASSQSDRGMSTEAF
TRBJ1-4	once	TRBV5-6	ASSFKQGHAGSNEKLF
TRBJ2-1	.	TRBV7-8	ASSLVRGESGLNAQF
TRBJ1-2	.	TRBV7-2	ASSLDVSPYGYT
TRBJ2-2	.	TRBV5-1	ASNQIPAGDTGELF
TRBJ1-5	few	TRBV6-1	ASSDQWGRGNSNQPQH
TRBJ2-2	few	TRBV18	ASSPLTHTGELF
TRBJ2-2	once	TRBV7-9	ATERGIVTGELF
TRBJ2-7	.	TRBV5-6	ASSYTGSEQY
TRBJ1-5	.	TRBV19	ASRGTGGSQPQH
TRBJ1-1	few	TRBV5-1	ASSLAWGLAAGDNTEAF
TRBJ1-5	few	TRBV2	ASSLGQGSNQPQH
TRBJ2-5	.	TRBV2	ASSGTSVQETQY
TRBJ1-2	.	TRBV5-8	ASSHRDRGNGYT
TRBJ2-1	few	TRBV4-1	ASSQETGTIYNEQF
TRBJ2-5	.	TRBV14	ASSQGLSSGVTPQY
TRBJ1-1	few	TRBV9	ASSVGNVNTEAF
TRBJ2-5	.	TRBV19	ASSTWNFETQY
TRBJ2-1	.	TRBV5-5	ASSSRLGVNEQF
TRBJ2-5	.	TRBV20-1	SAAGGELQY
TRBJ2-7	.	TRBV29-1	SVGAPNYEQY
TRBJ1-2	.	TRBV5-8	ASSLAPWGNYGYT
TRBJ1-2	once	TRBV7-9	ASSLRTGEDYGYT
TRBJ1-2	.	TRBV6-4	ASSQTGSAGYT
TRBJ2-1	.	TRBV13	ASSLVSSYNEQF
TRBJ1-3	.	TRBV7-6	ASSLEGGSGNTIY
TRBJ2-3	.	TRBV9	ASSVGGRAPDTQY
TRBJ1-2	.	TRBV15	ATSGTQGYGYT